This T cell receptor (beta chain) was recorded in a study of radiotherapy plus CTLA-4 blockade in lung cancer. Study in general: Patients showed objective responses in 18% of cases, and disease control was achieved by 31%.

Focal radiation and CTLA-4 blockade (ipilimumab) were tested in chemo-refractory metastatic non-small-cell lung cancer patients. Profiling relied on immunoSEQ multiplex PCR, and the TCRdb table lists in-frame clones only, not all of them. The top ten clones hold 7.5% to 9.5% of a sample with about 46,000 clones, more than 75% of them seen once. Study-wide results and caveats: TCR clones originating in tumors grew in number in blood after radiotherapy plus ipilimumab. Reports identified early blood T cell clone dynamics, with interferon-beta, as the best response predictor.

The CDR3 has 17 residues. The germline V gene has CDR1 WNHNN and CDR2 SYGVQD (reference sequence). The V and J ends lost 11 bases and 2 bases respectively, with 25 bases between them. The table lists this clone with a few counts. Its target is unknown. Sequenced here: peripheral blood, sampled from a patient treated with radiotherapy plus ipilimumab. V and J are TRBV10-1 and TRBJ1-5, with D possibly TRBD1 on 5 matching bases. The sequence derives from a human donor with non-small cell lung cancer who had a complete response to radiotherapy plus ipilimumab. The CDR3 reads CAPSRGGTLSGNQPQHF. CDR3 sequence (DNA): TGCGCCCCTTCCCGTGGGGGGACCTTATCTGGCAATCAGCCCCAGCATTTT.